These T cell receptor beta chains were read from a single sample in a study of blood T cell repertoires in COVID-19. Using immunoSEQ multiplex PCR, the repertoire was profiled, and TCRdb retains in-frame clones only, with some absent. The table shows more than 45,000 clones, with roughly 87% occurring only once. The specimen was peripheral blood. The receptors here all came from a woman aged 80 or over with COVID-19, enrolled during active disease. Each CDR3 is given with its conserved first and last residue. D genes are given only for firm matches. Some rows mark clone size as missing; the rest say once, few, many or name a class of expanded clone.

J gene: TRBJ2-3
clone size: .
CDR3 length: 12
V gene: TRBV27
D gene: TRBD1
CDR3 protein: CASRTGRNTQYF
CDR3 DNA: TGTGCCAGCCGGACAGGACGAAATACGCAGTATTTT

J gene: TRBJ1-2
clone size: .
CDR3 length: 13
V gene: TRBV6-5
D gene: .
CDR3 protein: CASSLTGVGGYTF
CDR3 DNA: TGTGCCAGCAGTTTAACAGGAGTAGGCGGCTACACCTTC

J gene: TRBJ2-5
clone size: .
CDR3 length: 14
V gene: TRBV5-1
D gene: TRBD1
CDR3 protein: CASSYVGGRETQYF
CDR3 DNA: TGCGCCAGCAGTTACGTAGGGGGCAGGGAGACCCAGTACTTC

J gene: TRBJ1-1
clone size: .
CDR3 length: 14
V gene: TRBV20-1
D gene: .
CDR3 protein: CSASLNRDHTEAFF
CDR3 DNA: TGCAGTGCTAGTTTAAACAGAGACCACACTGAAGCTTTCTTT

J gene: TRBJ1-2
clone size: .
CDR3 length: 15
V gene: TRBV6-2/TRBV6-3
D gene: TRBD1
CDR3 protein: CASSYPPGQGLRYTF
CDR3 DNA: TGTGCCAGCAGTTACCCCCCGGGACAGGGGTTGCGCTACACCTTC

J gene: TRBJ2-1
clone size: .
CDR3 length: 16
V gene: TRBV7-3
D gene: .
CDR3 protein: CASTPLAGSSYNEQFF
CDR3 DNA: TGTGCCAGCACCCCCCTTGCGGGGAGCTCCTACAATGAGCAGTTCTTC

J gene: TRBJ1-2
clone size: .
CDR3 length: 15
V gene: TRBV6-5
D gene: TRBD1
CDR3 protein: CASSYSNLQGVGYTF
CDR3 DNA: TGTGCCAGCAGTTACTCGAACCTACAGGGGGTAGGGTACACCTTC

J gene: TRBJ1-2
clone size: .
CDR3 length: 14
V gene: TRBV19
D gene: .
CDR3 protein: CASIAGVRSYGYTF
CDR3 DNA: TGTGCCAGTATTGCGGGCGTGCGAAGCTATGGCTACACCTTC

J gene: TRBJ2-1
clone size: .
CDR3 length: 13
V gene: TRBV6-5
D gene: TRBD2
CDR3 protein: CASTRGFYNEQFF
CDR3 DNA: TGTGCCAGCACGCGGGGGTTTTATAATGAGCAGTTCTTC

J gene: TRBJ2-3
clone size: .
CDR3 length: 16
V gene: TRBV29-1
D gene: TRBD1
CDR3 protein: CSVASRDRVRTDTQYF
CDR3 DNA: TGCAGCGTTGCGTCCCGGGACAGGGTAAGGACAGATACGCAGTATTTT

J gene: TRBJ1-2
clone size: .
CDR3 length: 12
V gene: TRBV6-5
D gene: .
CDR3 protein: CASRRQLYGYTF
CDR3 DNA: TGTGCCAGCCGGAGGCAGCTCTATGGCTACACCTTC

J gene: TRBJ2-2
clone size: .
CDR3 length: 16
V gene: TRBV3-1/TRBV3-2
D gene: .
CDR3 protein: CASSPTGRGNTGELFF
CDR3 DNA: TGTGCCAGCAGCCCGACGGGGCGGGGTAACACCGGGGAGCTGTTTTTT

J gene: TRBJ2-7
clone size: few
CDR3 length: 13
V gene: TRBV9
D gene: .
CDR3 protein: CASSVWDFDEQYF
CDR3 DNA: TGTGCCAGCAGCGTCTGGGACTTCGACGAGCAGTACTTC

J gene: TRBJ1-1
clone size: many
CDR3 length: 16
V gene: TRBV15
D gene: .
CDR3 protein: CATSRDMADLNTEAFF
CDR3 DNA: TGTGCCACCAGCAGAGATATGGCGGATTTGAACACTGAAGCTTTCTTT

J gene: TRBJ2-5
clone size: .
CDR3 length: 13
V gene: TRBV16
D gene: .
CDR3 protein: CASSQGSQETQYF
CDR3 DNA: TGTGCCAGCAGCCAGGGCAGCCAAGAGACCCAGTACTTC

J gene: TRBJ1-4
clone size: .
CDR3 length: 16
V gene: TRBV5-4
D gene: TRBD1
CDR3 protein: CASSLEQGARGEKLFF
CDR3 DNA: TGTGCCAGCAGCTTGGAACAGGGGGCGCGAGGGGAAAAACTGTTTTTT

J gene: TRBJ2-7
clone size: .
CDR3 length: 17
V gene: TRBV15
D gene: TRBD2
CDR3 protein: CATSRDLLGLLSYEQYF
CDR3 DNA: TGTGCCACCAGCAGAGATCTCCTGGGACTACTCTCCTACGAGCAGTACTTC